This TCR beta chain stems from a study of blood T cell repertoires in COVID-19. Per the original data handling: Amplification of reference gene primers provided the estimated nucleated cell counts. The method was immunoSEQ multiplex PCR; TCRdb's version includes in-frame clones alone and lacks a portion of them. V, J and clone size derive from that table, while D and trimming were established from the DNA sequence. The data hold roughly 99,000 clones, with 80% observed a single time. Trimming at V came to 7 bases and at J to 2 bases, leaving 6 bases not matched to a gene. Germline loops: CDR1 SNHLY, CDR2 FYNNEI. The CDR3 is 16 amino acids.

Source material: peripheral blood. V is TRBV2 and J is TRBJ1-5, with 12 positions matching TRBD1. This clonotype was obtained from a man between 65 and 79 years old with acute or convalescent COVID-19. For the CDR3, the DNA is TGTGCCAGCATGGGACAGGGGGCAAGAGGCAATCAGCCCCAGCATTTT. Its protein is CASMGQGARGNQPQHF.